This TCR beta chain was identified during a study of shared clonotypes between healthy human individuals. Regarding the study as a whole: The donor pool, a small one, limited the genetic and exposure-history diversity represented.

Sequencing used immunoSEQ multiplex PCR; TCRdb keeps in-frame clones, though not all of them. The sample shows 900,000 to 1,200,000 clones, approximately 80% of them seen only once. A remark on this clone: Its antigen is unknown.

The CDR3 is 13 residues long. Germline V CDR1 and CDR2: SNHLY, FYNNEI. V shed 9 bases and J shed 5 bases, with 11 bases lying between them. The V call is TRBV2, the J call TRBJ1-6; possible D gene TRBD1, 6 bases. The TCR comes from a man in his late teens or twenties in good health. Some clones in this sample may be carry-over from other donors' samples. Sequenced input: memory CD4+ T cells from PBMCs. Subset meaning: CD45RA-negative fraction. For the CDR3, the DNA is TGTGCCAGTCGGACAGAGCATAATTCACCCCTCCACTTT. It encodes CASRTEHNSPLHF.